The present T cell receptor (beta chain) was sequenced within a study of T cells in Graves' hyperthyroidism and ophthalmopathy. This clonotype came up many times. The V and J ends lost 5 bases and 7 bases respectively, with 9 bases between them. The CDR3 runs to 12 residues. CDR1 and CDR2 from the germline V gene are LGHNT and FRNRAP. Researchers took RNA transcripts and amplified the TCR beta CDR3 regions from them. First-round RT-PCR with HTBI primers amplified the TCR CDR3 region. TCRdb reprocessed the multiplex PCR reads with MiXCR, giving one entry per CDR3 protein. Among under 350,000 distinct CDR3 sequences listed, about 20% were seen once.

This TCR came from a woman aged 45-60 years with Graves' hyperthyroidism. The V and J genes are TRBV12-5 and TRBJ1-5; no clear D. The sample was blood. The CDR3 sequence: CASGKLRQPQHF. The CDR3 region has the DNA TGTGCTAGTGGTAAGCTCAGACAGCCCCAGCATTTT.